A selection of T cell receptor beta chains follows, all from one sample in a study of cytomegalovirus exposure and HLA in healthy donors. The repertoire was sequenced with immunoSEQ multiplex PCR; TCRdb's copy has only in-frame clones and lacks some. Of 180,000 or so clones listed, around 75% were seen once; the top ten hold approximately 2.9%. Sequenced input: PBMCs. The receptors come from a female donor in good health and CMV-seronegative. The CDR3 runs from the conserved cysteine through the conserved F or W. D genes are given only for firm matches. Some rows mark clone size as missing; the rest say once, few, many or name a class of expanded clone.

clone size	CDR3 length	D gene	J gene	V gene	CDR3 protein	CDR3 DNA
.	16	.	TRBJ1-4	TRBV6-6	CASSFPPTGTNEKLFF	TGTGCCAGCAGTTTCCCCCCGACGGGAACTAATGAAAAACTGTTTTTT
.	11	TRBD2	TRBJ2-3	TRBV20-1	CSGGGRDTQYF	TGCAGTGGCGGCGGGAGGGATACGCAGTATTTT
.	9	.	TRBJ2-7	TRBV6-1	CATGPEQYF	TGTGCCACGGGTCCCGAGCAGTACTTC
few	17	.	TRBJ2-3	TRBV30	CAWSSPPLGRFTDTQYF	TGTGCCTGGAGTTCCCCCCCACTGGGGCGGTTCACAGATACGCAGTATTTT
.	15	TRBD1	TRBJ1-4	TRBV6-6	CASSRAGTGNEKLFF	TGTGCCAGCAGCCGTGCCGGGACAGGGAATGAAAAACTGTTTTTT
.	16	TRBD2	TRBJ2-2	TRBV6-1	CASSAVRGVDTGELFF	TGTGCCAGCAGTGCCGTTCGGGGGGTAGACACCGGGGAGCTGTTTTTT
few	16	TRBD1	TRBJ2-1	TRBV19	CASSKLTGGSYNEQFF	TGTGCCAGTAGTAAGTTGACAGGGGGCTCCTACAATGAGCAGTTCTTC
once	16	.	TRBJ2-7	TRBV4-2	CASSQEGGGPAYEQYF	TGTGCCAGCAGCCAAGAAGGGGGGGGCCCCGCCTACGAGCAGTACTTC
.	18	TRBD1	TRBJ2-7	TRBV18	CASSPLFQGLQGVVEQYF	TGTGCCAGCTCCCCCCTCTTCCAGGGGCTCCAGGGGGTCGTCGAGCAGTACTTC
.	14	.	TRBJ1-6	TRBV4-1	CASSQGAVNSPLHF	TGCGCCAGCAGCCAAGGGGCAGTTAATTCACCCCTCCACTTT
.	12	TRBD1	TRBJ2-7	TRBV29-1	CSGQGSSYEQYF	TGCAGCGGACAGGGCAGCTCCTACGAGCAGTACTTC
once	15	.	TRBJ2-3	TRBV27	CASSLLVGRTDTQYF	TGTGCCAGCAGTTTACTTGTGGGGCGCACAGATACGCAGTATTTT
once	14	TRBD1	TRBJ2-7	TRBV5-4	CASSPGTGGYEQYF	TGTGCCAGCAGCCCGGGGACAGGGGGTTACGAGCAGTACTTC
.	12	.	TRBJ2-7	TRBV28	CASSTSSYEQYF	TGTGCCAGCAGTACTAGCTCCTACGAGCAGTACTTC
.	15	TRBD1	TRBJ1-2	TRBV9	CASSGPTGVIYGYTF	TGTGCCAGCAGCGGCCCGACAGGGGTGATCTATGGCTACACCTTC
.	15	TRBD1	TRBJ2-3	TRBV5-6	CASSRDSLRTDTQYF	TGTGCCAGCAGCCGGGACAGTCTACGTACAGATACGCAGTATTTT
.	16	.	TRBJ2-7	TRBV7-3	CASSLQGGRAAGKQYF	TGTGCCAGCAGCTTGCAGGGAGGCAGGGCTGCCGGGAAGCAGTACTTC
.	15	TRBD2	TRBJ2-7	TRBV30	CAWSVPGGTLYEQYF	TGTGCCTGGAGTGTACCGGGGGGGACTCTCTACGAGCAGTACTTC
.	16	TRBD1	TRBJ1-1	TRBV5-1	CASSLLQPTGGTEAFF	TGCGCCAGCAGCTTACTCCAGCCAACAGGGGGCACTGAAGCTTTCTTT
.	13	.	TRBJ2-7	TRBV29-1	CSVLQGGGYEQYF	TGCAGCGTTCTTCAGGGGGGAGGCTACGAGCAGTACTTC
.	17	TRBD1	TRBJ1-2	TRBV9	CASSVSRTGGFNYGYTF	TGTGCCAGCAGCGTAAGCCGGACAGGGGGATTTAACTATGGCTACACCTTC
.	15	TRBD1	TRBJ1-1	TRBV7-6	CASSLGTGGFTEAFF	TGTGCCAGCAGCTTGGGGACAGGGGGCTTTACTGAAGCTTTCTTT
.	15	.	TRBJ2-7	TRBV21-1	CASSKPAGTTYEQYF	TGTGCCAGCAGCAAGCCGGCCGGGACTACCTACGAGCAGTACTTC
.	14	.	TRBJ2-7	TRBV18	CASSPPANSYEQYF	TGTGCCAGCTCACCACCGGCCAACTCCTACGAGCAGTACTTC
.	12	.	TRBJ2-1	TRBV19	CASSPGYVEQFF	TGTGCCAGCAGCCCGGGATACGTTGAGCAGTTCTTC
once	15	.	TRBJ2-2	TRBV7-8	CASNLLQQNTGELFF	TGTGCCAGCAACTTATTACAGCAGAACACCGGGGAGCTGTTTTTT
once	17	.	TRBJ1-3	TRBV6-1	CASSESGTKRSGNTIYF	TGTGCCAGCAGTGAATCGGGGACAAAACGCTCTGGAAACACCATATATTTT
.	14	TRBD1	TRBJ1-1	TRBV5-1	CASSFVDRHSEAFF	TGCGCCAGCAGCTTCGTGGACAGGCATTCTGAAGCTTTCTTT
.	15	.	TRBJ2-7	TRBV2	CASSERGSSAYEQYF	TGTGCCAGCAGTGAACGGGGTTCCTCTGCCTACGAGCAGTACTTC
.	15	.	TRBJ1-1	TRBV2	CASSDVGRVNTEAFF	TGTGCCAGCAGTGACGTCGGCAGGGTGAACACTGAAGCTTTCTTT
.	12	.	TRBJ2-2	TRBV6-5	CASSLWSGELFF	TGTGCCAGCAGCTTATGGAGCGGGGAGCTGTTTTTT
.	15	.	TRBJ1-1	TRBV14	CASSRSGGVNTEAFF	TGTGCCAGCAGCCGGTCGGGCGGGGTGAACACTGAAGCTTTCTTT
once	16	TRBD2	TRBJ2-3	TRBV27	CASRLARTSLRDTQYF	TGTGCCAGCAGACTTGCGAGGACTAGCCTGCGAGATACGCAGTATTTT
few	12	.	TRBJ2-1	TRBV5-4	CASSLRREQQFF	TGTGCCAGCAGCTTGCGGCGGGAACAGCAGTTCTTC
.	14	TRBD2	TRBJ2-5	TRBV7-3	CASSTSGRGETQYF	TGTGCCAGCAGCACGAGCGGGAGGGGGGAGACCCAGTACTTC
.	14	.	TRBJ1-1	TRBV7-9	CASSLRQANTEAFF	TGTGCCAGCAGTTTAAGGCAGGCGAACACTGAAGCTTTCTTT
.	15	TRBD2	TRBJ2-5	TRBV13	CASSVRTSGRETQYF	TGTGCCAGCAGCGTCCGGACTAGCGGGAGAGAGACCCAGTACTTC
.	15	TRBD1	TRBJ1-5	TRBV10-3	CAISGTGSSNQPQHF	TGTGCCATCAGTGGGACAGGGAGTAGCAATCAGCCCCAGCATTTT
.	16	.	TRBJ1-2	TRBV11-3	CASSLDRGLSGDGYTF	TGTGCCAGCAGCTTAGATCGGGGGTTGTCGGGTGATGGCTACACCTTC
.	15	.	TRBJ1-4	TRBV18	CASSPGRSSNEKLFF	TGTGCCAGCTCACCAGGGCGCAGCTCCAATGAAAAACTGTTTTTT
.	13	.	TRBJ1-2	TRBV5-1	CASRTGSNYGYTF	TGCGCCAGCAGAACCGGGTCGAACTATGGCTACACCTTC
.	11	.	TRBJ2-7	TRBV11-2	CASSPPGEQYF	TGTGCCAGCAGCCCGCCGGGGGAGCAGTACTTC
.	15	.	TRBJ2-1	TRBV18	CASSLVAGEHNEQFF	TGTGCCAGCTCACTCGTTGCAGGGGAGCACAATGAGCAGTTCTTC
.	14	.	TRBJ1-1	TRBV18	CASSLGPGNTEAFF	TGTGCCAGCTCATTGGGGCCGGGGAACACTGAAGCTTTCTTT
.	17	TRBD1	TRBJ1-2	TRBV30	CASYLGGQGVSNYGYTF	TGTGCCTCCTACCTAGGGGGACAGGGGGTTTCGAACTATGGCTACACCTTC
.	14	.	TRBJ1-1	TRBV2	CASSDPGPVTEAFF	TGTGCCAGCAGTGATCCAGGTCCCGTCACTGAAGCTTTCTTT
.	15	TRBD1	TRBJ2-1	TRBV11-2	CASSLGQGATDEQFF	TGTGCCAGCAGCTTAGGACAGGGGGCTACCGATGAGCAGTTCTTC
.	14	.	TRBJ1-5	TRBV11-2	CASSLDPRGRPQHF	TGTGCCAGCAGCTTAGATCCCCGCGGTCGGCCCCAGCATTTT
.	14	TRBD1	TRBJ2-2	TRBV19	CASSPGQSTGELFF	TGTGCCAGTAGCCCGGGACAGTCCACCGGGGAGCTGTTTTTT
.	15	.	TRBJ2-7	TRBV4-1	CASSPRAVGGDEQYF	TGCGCCAGCAGCCCAAGGGCCGTAGGAGGGGACGAGCAGTACTTC
.	14	.	TRBJ2-6	TRBV5-1	CASSLGQGTNVLTF	TGCGCCAGCAGCTTGGGGCAGGGAACCAACGTCCTGACTTTC
once	15	TRBD2	TRBJ2-1	TRBV6-1	CASSVLREGHNEQFF	TGTGCCAGCAGTGTACTGCGGGAGGGACACAATGAGCAGTTCTTC
.	15	TRBD1	TRBJ2-1	TRBV19	CASSQRGGGGNEQFF	TGTGCCAGTAGTCAAAGAGGGGGCGGTGGGAATGAGCAGTTCTTC